This TCR beta chain was identified during a study of CD8+CD57+ T cells in acquired aplastic anemia. The overall study: CD4+ reads averaged about 10.8 million in healthy donors. Study-wide points: About 30 was the count of CD8+ CDR3 sequences that patients shared with controls.

Per germline, CDR1 SGDLS and CDR2 YYNGEE. The CDR3 length is 15 residues. The V end lost 0 bases, the J end lost 7 bases, and 16 bases lay between the germline ends. This clonotype was found a few times. Its matching antigen is unknown. TCR beta VDJ and CDR3 profiling used genomic DNA as template. TCRdb re-called the reads with MiXCR, one entry per CDR3 protein. The sample lists under 150,000 distinct CDR3 sequences, approximately 41% occurring once. This TCR derives from a human donor in good health, serving as a control. What was sequenced was sorted CD4+, CD8+, or CD8+CD57+ T cells (not recorded which) from PBMCs. The chain recombines TRBV9 with TRBJ1-2; perhaps TRBD1 as D (6 bases). This chain's CDR3 is CASSVDQGTHFGYTF. In nucleotides, the CDR3 is TGTGCCAGCAGCGTAGACCAGGGGACCCATTTTGGCTACACCTTC.